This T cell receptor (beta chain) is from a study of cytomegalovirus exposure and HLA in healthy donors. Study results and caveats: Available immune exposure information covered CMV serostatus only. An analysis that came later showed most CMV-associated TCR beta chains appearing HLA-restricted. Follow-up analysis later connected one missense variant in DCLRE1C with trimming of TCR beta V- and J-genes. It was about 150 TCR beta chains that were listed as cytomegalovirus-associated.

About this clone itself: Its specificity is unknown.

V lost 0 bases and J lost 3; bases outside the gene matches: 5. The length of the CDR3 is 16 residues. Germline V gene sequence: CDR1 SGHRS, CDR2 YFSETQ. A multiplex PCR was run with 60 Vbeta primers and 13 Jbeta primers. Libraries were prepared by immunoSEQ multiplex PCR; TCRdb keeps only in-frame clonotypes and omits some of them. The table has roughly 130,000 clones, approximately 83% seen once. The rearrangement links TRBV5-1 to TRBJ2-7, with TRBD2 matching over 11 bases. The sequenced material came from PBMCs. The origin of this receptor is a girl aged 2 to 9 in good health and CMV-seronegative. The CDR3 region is CASSLEASGRHYEQYF. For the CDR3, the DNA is TGCGCCAGCAGCTTGGAGGCTAGCGGGAGGCACTACGAGCAGTACTTC.